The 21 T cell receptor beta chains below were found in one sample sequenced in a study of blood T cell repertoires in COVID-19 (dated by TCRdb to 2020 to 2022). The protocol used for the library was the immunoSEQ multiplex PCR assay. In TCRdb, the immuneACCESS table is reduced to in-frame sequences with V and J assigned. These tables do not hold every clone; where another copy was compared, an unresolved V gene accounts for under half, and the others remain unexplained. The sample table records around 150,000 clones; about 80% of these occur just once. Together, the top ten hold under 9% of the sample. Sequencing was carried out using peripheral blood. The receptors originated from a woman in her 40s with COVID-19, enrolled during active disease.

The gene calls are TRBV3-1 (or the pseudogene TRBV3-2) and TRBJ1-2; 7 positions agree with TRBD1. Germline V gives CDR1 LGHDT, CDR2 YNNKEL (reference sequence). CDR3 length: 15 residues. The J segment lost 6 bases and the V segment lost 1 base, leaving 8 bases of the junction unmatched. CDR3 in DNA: TGTGCCAGCAGCCAAGTTGGAAGGGGGCTGGATGGCTACACCTTC. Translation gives CASSQVGRGLDGYTF.

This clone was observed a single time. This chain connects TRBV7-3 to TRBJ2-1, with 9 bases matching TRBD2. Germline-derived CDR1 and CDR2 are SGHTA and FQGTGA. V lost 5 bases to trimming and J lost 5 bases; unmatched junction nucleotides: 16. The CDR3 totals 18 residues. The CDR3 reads CASSLNGGGATVDNEQFF. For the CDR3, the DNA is TGTGCCAGCAGCCTCAATGGCGGGGGGGCAACCGTCGACAATGAGCAGTTCTTC.

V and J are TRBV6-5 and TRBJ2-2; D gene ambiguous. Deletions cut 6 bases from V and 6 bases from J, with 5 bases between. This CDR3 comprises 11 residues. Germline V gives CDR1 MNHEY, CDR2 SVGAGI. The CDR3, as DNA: TGTGCCAGCAGCTTCTCCGGGGAGCTGTTTTTT. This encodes CASSFSGELFF.

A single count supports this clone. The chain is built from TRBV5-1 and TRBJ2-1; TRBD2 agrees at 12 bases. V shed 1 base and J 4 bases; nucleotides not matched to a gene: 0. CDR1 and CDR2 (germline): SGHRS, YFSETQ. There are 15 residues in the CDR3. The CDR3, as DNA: TGCGCCAGCAGCTTGACTAGCGGGGGGTACAATGAGCAGTTCTTC. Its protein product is CASSLTSGGYNEQFF.

The CDR3 DNA reads as TGTGCCAGCAGCCCTGCTAGCGGGCGAAACAATGAGCAGTTCTTC. This encodes CASSPASGRNNEQFF. The chain has TRBV11-2 and TRBJ2-1, with 8 bases aligning to TRBD2. The CDR3 totals 15 residues. J lost 5 bases, V lost 5 bases, and 8 bases had no gene match. The germline V gene encodes CDR1 SGHAT and CDR2 FQNNGV.

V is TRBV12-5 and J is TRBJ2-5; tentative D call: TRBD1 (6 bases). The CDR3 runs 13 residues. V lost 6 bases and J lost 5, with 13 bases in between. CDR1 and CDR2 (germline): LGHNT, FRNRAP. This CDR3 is CASGNRVGETQYF. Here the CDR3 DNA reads TGTGCTAGTGGCAACAGGGTCGGGGAGACCCAGTACTTC.

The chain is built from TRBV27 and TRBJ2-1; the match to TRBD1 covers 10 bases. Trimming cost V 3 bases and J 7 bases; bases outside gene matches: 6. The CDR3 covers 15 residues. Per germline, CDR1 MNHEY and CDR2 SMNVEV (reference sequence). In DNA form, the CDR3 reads TGTGCCAGCAGTTTCCGGGACAGGGGATTAAATGAGCAGTTCTTC. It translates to CASSFRDRGLNEQFF.

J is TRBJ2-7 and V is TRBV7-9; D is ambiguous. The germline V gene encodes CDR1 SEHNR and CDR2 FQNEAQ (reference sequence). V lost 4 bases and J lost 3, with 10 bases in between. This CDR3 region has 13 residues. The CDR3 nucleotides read TGTGCCAGCAGCTCGCCTGGGCTCTACGAGCAGTACTTC. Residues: CASSSPGLYEQYF.

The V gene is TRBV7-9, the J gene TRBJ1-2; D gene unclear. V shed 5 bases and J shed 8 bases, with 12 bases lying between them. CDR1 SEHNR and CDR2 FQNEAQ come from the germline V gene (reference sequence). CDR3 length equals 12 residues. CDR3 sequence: CASSLEAEGYTF. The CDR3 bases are TGTGCCAGCAGCCTTGAGGCCGAGGGCTACACCTTC.

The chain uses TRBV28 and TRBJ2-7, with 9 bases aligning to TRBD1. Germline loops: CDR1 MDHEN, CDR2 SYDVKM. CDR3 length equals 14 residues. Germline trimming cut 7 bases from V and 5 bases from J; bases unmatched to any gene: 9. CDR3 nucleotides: TGTGCCAGCATCCCCGGGACAGGGCGGAACGAGCAGTACTTC. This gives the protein CASIPGTGRNEQYF.

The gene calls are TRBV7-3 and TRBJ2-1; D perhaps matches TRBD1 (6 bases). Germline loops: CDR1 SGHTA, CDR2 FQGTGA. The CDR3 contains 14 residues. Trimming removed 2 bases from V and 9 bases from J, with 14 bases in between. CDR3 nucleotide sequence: TGTGCCAGCAGCTTATCACAGGGAGCGCCTGAGCAGTTCTTC. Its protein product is CASSLSQGAPEQFF.

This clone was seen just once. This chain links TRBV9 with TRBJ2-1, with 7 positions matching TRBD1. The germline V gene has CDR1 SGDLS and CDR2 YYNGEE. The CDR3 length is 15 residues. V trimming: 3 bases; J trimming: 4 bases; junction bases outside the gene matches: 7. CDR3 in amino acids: CASSGSGTDYNEQFF. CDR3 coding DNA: TGTGCCAGCAGCGGGTCCGGGACAGATTACAATGAGCAGTTCTTC.

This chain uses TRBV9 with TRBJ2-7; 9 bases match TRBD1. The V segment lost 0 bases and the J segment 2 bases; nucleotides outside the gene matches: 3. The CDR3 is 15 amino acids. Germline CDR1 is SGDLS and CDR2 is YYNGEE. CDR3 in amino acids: CASSVGGQGAYEQYF. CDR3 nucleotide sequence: TGTGCCAGCAGCGTAGGGGGACAGGGTGCCTACGAGCAGTACTTC.

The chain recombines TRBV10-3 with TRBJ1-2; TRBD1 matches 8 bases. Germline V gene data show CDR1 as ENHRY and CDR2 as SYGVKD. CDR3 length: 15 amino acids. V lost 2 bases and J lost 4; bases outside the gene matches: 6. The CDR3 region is CAISETDRASYGYTF. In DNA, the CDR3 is TGTGCCATCAGTGAGACGGACAGGGCTTCCTATGGCTACACCTTC.

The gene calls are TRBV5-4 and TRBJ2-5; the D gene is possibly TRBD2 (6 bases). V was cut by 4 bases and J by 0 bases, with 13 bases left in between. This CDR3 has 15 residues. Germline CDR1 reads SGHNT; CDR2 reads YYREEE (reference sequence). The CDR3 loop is CASSPRGTYQETQYF. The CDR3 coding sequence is TGTGCCAGCAGCCCCCGGGGGACTTACCAAGAGACCCAGTACTTC.

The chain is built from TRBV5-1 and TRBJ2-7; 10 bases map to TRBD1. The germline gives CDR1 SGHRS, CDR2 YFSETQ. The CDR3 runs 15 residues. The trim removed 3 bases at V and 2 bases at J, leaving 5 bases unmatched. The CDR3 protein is CASSSTGTGAYEQYF. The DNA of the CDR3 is TGCGCCAGCAGCTCGACCGGGACAGGGGCCTACGAGCAGTACTTC.

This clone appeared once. DNA for the CDR3: TGCAGCGTCGGACAGGGGGCGAGAACCGGGGAGCTGTTTTTT. Residues: CSVGQGARTGELFF. The gene calls are TRBV29-1 and TRBJ2-2, with TRBD1 matching over 11 bases. This CDR3 has 14 amino acids. CDR1 and CDR2 from the germline V gene are SQVTM and ANQGSEA. V lost 6 bases, J lost 5 bases, and 5 bases stayed unmatched.

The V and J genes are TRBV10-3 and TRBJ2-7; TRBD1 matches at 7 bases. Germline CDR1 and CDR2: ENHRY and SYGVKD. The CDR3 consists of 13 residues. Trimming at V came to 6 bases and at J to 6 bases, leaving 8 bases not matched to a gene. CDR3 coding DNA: TGTGCCATCAGACAGGGGCTTAACACCGAGCAGTACTTC. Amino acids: CAIRQGLNTEQYF.

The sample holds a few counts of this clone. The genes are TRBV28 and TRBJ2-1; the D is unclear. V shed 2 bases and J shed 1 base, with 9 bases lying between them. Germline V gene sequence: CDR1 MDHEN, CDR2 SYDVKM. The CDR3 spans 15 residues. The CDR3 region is CASSLDARSYNEQFF. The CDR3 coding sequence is TGTGCCAGCAGTTTAGACGCGAGGTCCTACAATGAGCAGTTCTTC.

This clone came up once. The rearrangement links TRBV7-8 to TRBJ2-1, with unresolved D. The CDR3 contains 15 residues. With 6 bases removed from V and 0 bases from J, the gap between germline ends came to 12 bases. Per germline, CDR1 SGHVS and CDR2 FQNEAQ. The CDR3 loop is CASRETHLSYNEQFF. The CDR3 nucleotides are TGTGCCAGCAGGGAGACCCATCTCTCCTACAATGAGCAGTTCTTC.

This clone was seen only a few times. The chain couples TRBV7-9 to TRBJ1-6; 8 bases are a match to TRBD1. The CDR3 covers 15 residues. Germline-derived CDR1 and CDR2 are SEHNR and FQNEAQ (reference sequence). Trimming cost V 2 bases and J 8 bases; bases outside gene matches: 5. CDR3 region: CASSLTQGEDSPLHF. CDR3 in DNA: TGTGCCAGCAGCTTAACACAGGGGGAGGATTCACCCCTCCACTTT.